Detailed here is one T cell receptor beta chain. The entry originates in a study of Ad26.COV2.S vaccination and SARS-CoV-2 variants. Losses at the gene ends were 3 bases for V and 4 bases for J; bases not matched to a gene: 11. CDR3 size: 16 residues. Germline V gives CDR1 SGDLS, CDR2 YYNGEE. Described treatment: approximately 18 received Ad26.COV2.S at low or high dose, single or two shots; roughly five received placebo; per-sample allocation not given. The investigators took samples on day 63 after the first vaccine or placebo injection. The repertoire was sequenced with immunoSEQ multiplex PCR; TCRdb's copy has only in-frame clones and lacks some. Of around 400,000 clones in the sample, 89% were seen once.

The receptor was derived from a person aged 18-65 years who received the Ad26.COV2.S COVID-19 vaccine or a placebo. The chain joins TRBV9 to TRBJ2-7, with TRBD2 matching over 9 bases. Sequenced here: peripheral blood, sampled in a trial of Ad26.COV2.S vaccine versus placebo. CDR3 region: CASSASSGGVGYEQYF. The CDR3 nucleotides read TGTGCCAGCAGCGCCAGTAGCGGGGGTGTTGGGTACGAGCAGTACTTC.